This T cell receptor beta chain is from a study of Ad26.COV2.S vaccination and SARS-CoV-2 variants. Overall study: Ad26.COV2.S given intramuscularly, once or twice 56 days apart.

As for treatment: 15 to 20 received Ad26.COV2.S at low or high dose, single or two shots; 5 received placebo; per-sample allocation not given. All samples were drawn on day 63, counting from the first vaccine or placebo injection. Cohort 1b enrolled adults aged 18-55 years in Boston. Its platform was an Ad26 vector, and its expressed antigen was Wuhan-strain SARS-CoV-2 spike. With regard to this clone: Compared with germline, one end of the junction differs, possibly owing to a read error.

TCRdb's table, derived via immunoSEQ multiplex PCR, lists solely in-frame clones and lacks some. The sample lists about 420,000 clones, 85% to 90% occurring once. The CDR3 extends over 14 amino acids. Germline-derived CDR1 and CDR2 are MNHEY and SVGAGI. The TCR sequence derives from a person between 18 and 65 years old who received the Ad26.COV2.S COVID-19 vaccine or a placebo. The sequenced sample was peripheral blood, obtained in a trial of Ad26.COV2.S vaccine versus placebo. V is TRBV6-5 and J is TRBJ1-1; 7 bases match TRBD1. The CDR3 protein is CASSDSPQGTEAFF. The CDR3 DNA reads as TGTGCCAGCAGTGACTCCCCACAGGGGACTGAAGCTTTCTTT.